The 29 T cell receptor beta chains in this list originate from one sample, sequenced in a study of metastatic and nonmetastatic thyroid tumors (dated by TCRdb to 2019 to 2021). The method was PCR. TCRdb lists the instrument as Illumina HiSeq 4000. Starting from the raw public reads, TCRdb applied fastp trimming at Q25, assembled clones with MiXCR and retained in-frame beta chains. The sample table lists under 50,000 clones, 28% of them with a count of one. About a tenth of the sample comes from the top ten. No treatment had been received by any patient before thyroid surgery. Sequences were obtained from blood. All receptors derive from a male donor with papillary thyroid cancer or a benign thyroid nodule (not recorded which). Some clones in this sample may be carry-over from other donors' samples.

This clone was counted at least ten times. V usage is TRBV27 and J usage is TRBJ2-5; weak D call: TRBD1 (7 bases). The ends were cut back, 10 bases at V and 2 bases at J, with 17 bases in the middle. The length of the CDR3 is 14 residues. Germline V gene sequence: CDR1 MNHEY, CDR2 SMNVEV (reference sequence). The CDR3 DNA sequence: TGTGCCACCGGGCCAGGGGGGTTACAAGAGACCCAGTACTTC. Translating it yields CATGPGGLQETQYF.

This sequence joins TRBV6-5 and TRBJ2-7; no clear D gene. V was cut by 0 bases and J by 2 bases, with 8 bases left in between. The CDR3 consists of 14 residues. Germline V CDR1 and CDR2: MNHEY, SVGAGI. This CDR3 reads CASSYSRYTYEQYF. The CDR3 DNA reads as TGTGCCAGCAGTTACTCGAGGTACACCTACGAGCAGTACTTC.

This clone was picked up a small number of times. The V call is TRBV5-1, the J call TRBJ1-6; D unclear. V dropped 1 base and J dropped 9 bases, with 8 bases sitting between them. Germline V gene sequence: CDR1 SGHRS, CDR2 YFSETQ. The CDR3 runs 13 residues. The CDR3 spells CASSLLGPSPLHF. The CDR3, as DNA: TGCGCCAGCAGCTTGCTTGGGCCTTCACCCCTCCACTTT.

This chain connects TRBV18 to TRBJ1-1; weak D call: TRBD1 (6 bases). Trimming took off 4 bases at V and 6 bases at J, with 9 bases between the two ends. CDR1 and CDR2 from the germline V gene are KGHSH and LQKENI. CDR3 length equals 12 residues. The CDR3 is CASSQGDAEAFF. The CDR3 bases are TGTGCCAGCTCACAGGGGGATGCTGAAGCTTTCTTT. The whole variable domain, remainder taken from reference TRBV18 and TRBJ1-1, is NAGVMQNPRHLVRRRGQEARLRCSPMKGHSHVYWYRQLPEEGLKFMVYLQKENIIDESGMPKERFSAEFPKEGPSILRIQQVVRGDSAAYFCASSQGDAEAFFGQGTRLTVV.

The chain combines TRBV11-2 with TRBJ1-1; D possibly corresponds to TRBD1 (6 bases). Germline CDR1 and CDR2: SGHAT and FQNNGV. The V gene lost 1 base and the J gene lost 2 bases, with 11 bases spanning the gap. CDR3 length: 15 residues. The CDR3 sequence: CASSLGQVINTEAFF. The CDR3, as DNA: TGTGCCAGCAGCTTAGGACAGGTTATTAACACTGAAGCTTTCTTT.

The chain combines TRBV6-1 with TRBJ2-3; 10 nucleotides agree with TRBD2. J lost 4 bases, V lost 2 bases, and 0 bases had no gene match. This CDR3 has 14 amino acids. Germline CDR1 and CDR2: MNHNS and SASEGT. The CDR3 here is CASSELAGADTQYF. As DNA, the CDR3 is TGTGCCAGCAGTGAACTAGCGGGAGCAGATACGCAGTATTTT.

In this sample, this clone turned up a few times. The V call is TRBV20-1, the J call TRBJ2-7; D not certain. The CDR3 has 13 amino acids. Germline V CDR1 and CDR2: DFQATT, SNEGSKA (reference sequence). Trimming left V 3 bases short and J 4 bases short, with 13 bases between. The CDR3 spells CSASAGPLYEQYF. Here the CDR3 DNA reads TGCAGTGCTAGCGCCGGGCCATTATACGAGCAGTACTTC.

This chain links TRBV12-3 or TRBV12-4 with TRBJ1-5; D remains unclear. V was trimmed by 5 bases and J by 3 bases, leaving 8 bases between them. The CDR3 is 13 amino acids. Written as DNA, the CDR3 is TGTGCCAGCAGTCTTAAAGACAATCAGCCCCAGCATTTT. Translating gives CASSLKDNQPQHF.

There are many counts of this clone. The V and J genes are TRBV6-4 and TRBJ2-5, with 9 bases that match TRBD1. Germline V gene data show CDR1 as MRHNA and CDR2 as SNTAGT. This CDR3 is built from 16 residues. V trimming: 4 bases; J trimming: 4 bases; junction bases outside the gene matches: 10. DNA for the CDR3: TGTGCCAGCAGTGTTACAGGGGGCGAAGGGCCAGAGACCCAGTACTTC. It encodes CASSVTGGEGPETQYF.

This chain connects TRBV20-1 to TRBJ1-4; D possibly corresponds to TRBD1 (5 bases). Trimming pared 1 base from V and 8 bases from J, leaving 11 bases between. Per germline, CDR1 DFQATT and CDR2 SNEGSKA (reference sequence). The CDR3 consists of 13 residues. Written as DNA, the CDR3 is TGCAGTGCTAGAGGGGGGGTGGACGAAAAACTGTTTTTT. As protein: CSARGGVDEKLFF.

By sample share, this clone is medium-sized. This chain links TRBV28 with TRBJ1-5, with D possibly matching TRBD1 (6 bases). Germline loops: CDR1 MDHEN, CDR2 SYDVKM. Between the trimmed V and J ends, which lost 5 bases and 5 bases, there was a span of 13 bases. The CDR3 has 14 amino acids. The CDR3 protein is CASSQGHRDQPQHF. In nucleotides, the CDR3 is TGTGCCAGCAGTCAGGGGCACAGAGATCAGCCCCAGCATTTT. Full variable domain (missing parts from reference TRBV28 and TRBJ1-5): DVKVTQSSRYLVKRTGEKVFLECVQDMDHENMFWYRQDPGLGLRLIYFSYDVKMKEKGDIPEGYSVSREKKERFSLILESASTNQTSMYLCASSQGHRDQPQHFGDGTRLSIL.

This clone appeared many times. The CDR3 reads CASSVGGRGYNEQFF. The CDR3, as DNA: TGTGCCAGCAGCGTGGGCGGGAGGGGGTACAATGAGCAGTTCTTC. The chain joins TRBV9 to TRBJ2-1; 9 nucleotides agree with TRBD2. The CDR3 totals 15 residues. Germline trimming cut 2 bases from V and 4 bases from J; bases unmatched to any gene: 4. CDR1 SGDLS and CDR2 YYNGEE come from the germline V gene.

This CDR3 is CSADPLGEPGRLEHEQYF. The CDR3 DNA reads TGCAGTGCTGACCCCCTAGGAGAGCCCGGTAGACTAGAGCACGAGCAGTACTTC. V usage is TRBV20-1 and J usage is TRBJ2-7; TRBD2 is a possible D gene (6 bases). From germline, CDR1 is DFQATT and CDR2 SNEGSKA (reference sequence). CDR3 length equals 18 residues. Trimming left V 5 bases short and J 5 bases short, with 31 bases between.

The chain employs TRBV7-2 and TRBJ2-5; the D is unclear. The CDR3 is 15 residues long. V lost 6 bases and J lost 0, with 14 bases in between. Germline CDR1 SGHTA, CDR2 FQGNSA. The chain's CDR3 is CASSSWTEDQETQYF. The DNA of the CDR3 is TGTGCCAGCAGTTCCTGGACGGAAGACCAAGAGACCCAGTACTTC.

This clone was seen just once. V gene TRBV9 combines with J gene TRBJ2-7; 7 nucleotides line up with TRBD1. CDR3 length equals 15 residues. V shed 8 bases and J 5 bases; nucleotides not matched to a gene: 16. Germline V CDR1 and CDR2: SGDLS, YYNGEE. CDR3 amino acids: CARSTTGEGADEQYF. The CDR3 nucleotides read TGTGCCAGAAGCACCACAGGGGAAGGTGCCGACGAGCAGTACTTC.

The chain recombines TRBV7-2 with TRBJ1-4; 10 bases are shared with TRBD1. The V gene's germline CDR1 is SGHTA and CDR2 FQGNSA. With V trimmed by 5 bases and J by 8 bases, 8 bases remained unmatched. The length of the CDR3 is 15 residues. This CDR3 reads CASSRQTGGREKLFF. The DNA for the CDR3 is TGTGCCAGCAGCAGACAGACAGGGGGCAGGGAAAAACTGTTTTTT.

In its sample, this clone was seen a few times. The genes are TRBV28 and TRBJ2-5; no clear D. CDR1 is MDHEN, CDR2 SYDVKM, per germline. The germline V and J ends were trimmed by 3 bases and 3 bases, with 8 bases remaining between them. This CDR3 contains 13 residues. The CDR3 DNA reads TGTGCCAGCAGTTTTCGGCCAGAAGAGACCCAGTACTTC. Translating it yields CASSFRPEETQYF.

This clone has a handful of counts. This may be a read error: a much more frequent sequence differs by one nucleotide. This chain joins TRBV29-1 and TRBJ2-1, with 11 bases lining up with TRBD2. Per germline, CDR1 SQVTM and CDR2 ANQGSEA. The CDR3 sequence is 16 residues long. DNA for the CDR3: TGCAGCGTCTCGGGACTAGCGGCAAGCTCCTACAATGATCAGTTCTTC. It is translated as CSVSGLAASSYNDQFF.

This clone was counted ten times or more. V is TRBV19 and J is TRBJ2-1, with D perhaps TRBD2 (7 bases). V was trimmed by 3 bases and J by 6 bases, leaving 12 bases between them. CDR1 is LNHDA and CDR2 is SQIVND in the germline V gene (reference sequence). CDR3 length equals 14 residues. The CDR3 nucleotides read TGTGCCAGTAGTATGCCCGGGGGGCGCAATGAGCAGTTCTTC. As protein: CASSMPGGRNEQFF.

Worth noting for this clone: The sample carries other DNA sequences with the same CDR3. The V and J genes are TRBV6-1 and TRBJ2-7, with TRBD2 identical over 11 bases. Looked up from germline, CDR1 is MNHNS and CDR2 is SASEGT. V gave up 8 bases and J gave up 5 bases; unmatched junction bases: 11. This CDR3 has 15 residues. The CDR3 DNA follows: TGTGCCAGCGGAAGCTTAGCGGGAGGGCACGACGAGCAGTACTTC. Translation: CASGSLAGGHDEQYF.

For this clone: The sample holds other DNA sequences that translate to the same CDR3. The rearrangement joins TRBV19 to TRBJ1-1; TRBD1 might be the D (5 bases). The CDR3 is 12 residues long. CDR1 and CDR2 from the germline V gene are LNHDA and SQIVND (reference sequence). V was clipped by 6 bases and J by 4 bases, with 9 bases between them. In nucleotides, the CDR3 is TGTGCCAGTAGAACAGGAGGCACTGAAGCTTTCTTT. Protein sequence: CASRTGGTEAFF.

This clone has a count of ten or more. This CDR3 reads CASSVMVSQQFF. The CDR3 DNA follows: TGTGCCAGCAGCGTAATGGTGAGTCAGCAGTTCTTC. The genes are TRBV3-1 and TRBJ2-1; D remains ambiguous. CDR3 length equals 12 residues. CDR1 and CDR2 from the germline V gene are LGHDT and YNNKEL (reference sequence). The V end was cut by 5 bases, the J end by 11 bases, with 13 bases between.

This clone was recorded a few times. The chain uses TRBV6-2 or TRBV6-3 and TRBJ2-7, with TRBD2 as a possible D gene (6 bases). The CDR3 consists of 12 residues. Germline CDR1 reads MNHEY; CDR2 reads SVGEGT. Trimming stripped 4 bases from V and 7 bases from J, with 11 bases between. CDR3 bases: TGTGCCAGCAGTTTGGCGGCGGGGGAGCAGTACTTC. Translating it yields CASSLAAGEQYF.

In this sample, this clone is medium-sized. The rearrangement joins TRBV2 to TRBJ2-1; D possibly corresponds to TRBD1 (6 bases). V was clipped by 3 bases and J by 3 bases, with 9 bases between them. CDR1 SNHLY and CDR2 FYNNEI come from the germline V gene. The CDR3 is made up of 14 amino acids. The CDR3 DNA follows: TGTGCCAGCAGTGACAGGGGTTACTACAATGAGCAGTTCTTC. This translates into CASSDRGYYNEQFF.

This clone has a count of ten or more. J is TRBJ2-1 and V is TRBV7-9; TRBD2 aligns across 14 bases. Germline trimming cut 5 bases from V and 10 bases from J; bases unmatched to any gene: 10. Germline values: CDR1 SEHNR, CDR2 FQNEAQ (reference sequence). The length of the CDR3 is 16 residues. The CDR3 loop is CASSPQTSGRAGEQFF. The CDR3, as DNA: TGTGCCAGCAGCCCACAGACTAGCGGGAGGGCCGGAGAGCAGTTCTTC.

This clone has only a few counts. The V call is TRBV11-3, the J call TRBJ2-1; 8 positions agree with TRBD1. Germline values: CDR1 SGHNT, CDR2 YENEEA. Losses at the gene ends were 4 bases for V and 7 bases for J; bases not matched to a gene: 15. The CDR3 length is 17 residues. For the CDR3, the DNA is TGTGCCAGCAGCTACCTCGGACAGGGAGAAATACTAAATGAGCAGTTCTTC. Its protein is CASSYLGQGEILNEQFF.

This clone has at least ten counts. The DNA of the CDR3 is TGTGCCAGCAGTGGCGCCGGAGAGCAGTTCTTC. Translated: CASSGAGEQFF. V gene TRBV2 combines with J gene TRBJ2-1, with no clear D. The germline V gene has CDR1 SNHLY and CDR2 FYNNEI. The CDR3 length is 11 residues. V was trimmed by 4 bases and J by 10 bases, leaving 8 bases between them.

This clone was counted at least ten times. The chain has TRBV24-1 and TRBJ2-2; D tentatively fits TRBD1 or TRBD2 (5 bases each). The V and J ends lost 7 bases and 0 bases respectively, with 8 bases between them. This CDR3 is 14 amino acids long. CDR1 KGHDR and CDR2 SFDVKD come from the germline V gene. CDR3 DNA sequence: TGTGCCACCAGAGGGACGGCGAACACCGGGGAGCTGTTTTTT. Amino acid sequence: CATRGTANTGELFF.

This clone has just a few counts. The rearrangement uses TRBV11-3 and TRBJ2-1, with D perhaps TRBD2 (6 bases). The CDR3 has 16 amino acids. The V end was cut by 4 bases, the J end by 1 base, with 14 bases between. CDR1 and CDR2 from the germline V gene are SGHNT and YENEEA. This CDR3 reads CASSSRDLGSYNEQFF. DNA of the CDR3: TGTGCCAGCAGCTCCCGGGACTTGGGTTCCTACAATGAGCAGTTCTTC.